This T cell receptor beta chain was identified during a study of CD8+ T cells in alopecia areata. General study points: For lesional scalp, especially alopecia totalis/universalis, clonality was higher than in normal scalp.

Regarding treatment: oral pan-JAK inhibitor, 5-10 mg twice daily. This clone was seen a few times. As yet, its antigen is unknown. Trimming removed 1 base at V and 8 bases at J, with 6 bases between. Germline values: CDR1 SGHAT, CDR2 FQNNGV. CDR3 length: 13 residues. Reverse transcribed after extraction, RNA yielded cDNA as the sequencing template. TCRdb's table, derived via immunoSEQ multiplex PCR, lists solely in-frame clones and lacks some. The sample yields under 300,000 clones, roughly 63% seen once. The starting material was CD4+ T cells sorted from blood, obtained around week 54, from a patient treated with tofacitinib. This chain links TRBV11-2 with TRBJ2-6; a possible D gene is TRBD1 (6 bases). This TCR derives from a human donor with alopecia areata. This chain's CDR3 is CASSLGDTNVLTF. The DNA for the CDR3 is TGTGCCAGCAGCTTAGGGGACACCAACGTCCTGACTTTC.